This TCR beta chain stems from a study of blood T cell repertoires in COVID-19. As for the study in general: Samples of COVID-19 (acute and convalescent) were obtained from the United States, Italy and Spain. T cells, B-cell-depleted T cells, or PBMCs supplied cDNA or gDNA.

Looked up from germline, CDR1 is SGHNT and CDR2 is YYREEE (reference sequence). V lost 1 base, J lost 3 bases, and 5 bases stayed unmatched. The CDR3 has 15 amino acids. Under the authors' procedure: Reference gene primers were amplified, and this amplification served to estimate nucleated cell counts. The repertoire was sequenced with immunoSEQ multiplex PCR; TCRdb's copy has only in-frame clones and lacks some. V, J and clone size are those of that table, while D and trimming were read from the DNA. The sample contains tens of thousands of clones, 85% to 90% of which appear only once. This TCR was recovered from a woman over 75 with active or convalescent COVID-19. The specimen was peripheral blood. This chain links TRBV5-4 with TRBJ2-7; 9 bases are a match to TRBD1. The CDR3 sequence is CASSLTGGIGYEQYF. The CDR3 nucleotides read TGTGCCAGCAGCTTGACAGGGGGCATCGGCTACGAGCAGTACTTC.